This T cell receptor beta chain stems from a study of blood T cells in healthy people across ages (dated by TCRdb to the mid-2010s). Background on the whole study: In model experiments, template switching captured about one uniquely barcoded TCR beta cDNA molecule for every two T cells. Age-related changes in TCR beta repertoire diversity were measured in the study by deep sequencing normalized with unique cDNA molecular identifiers. Four age groups were formed from the donors: young (average around 15 years), middle-aged (approximately 41), aged (approximately 60) and long-lived (roughly 81). To avoid experimental bias, donors of different ages were spread randomly across the sequencing lanes. For two donors (one aged 18 to 30 and one aged 80 or older), the study analyzed two additional independent replicas of 1 million unique cDNA reads from the same blood draw. Findings and caveats that apply to the study as a whole: Compared with the aged group, more naive CD4+ T cells, fewer expanded clones and increased TCR diversity were shown by the long-lived group, suggesting age selection. The CMV infection status of donors was not known, potentially confounding age-related changes in expanded clonotypes. The percentage of naive T cells measured by flow cytometry correlated strongly with observed TCR beta diversity. Since profiling was done on bulk unsorted PBMCs, naive and antigen-experienced compartments could not be conclusively compared. Total diversity estimates from one million sequenced T cells were considered lower bounds and underestimates. As age increased, observed TCR beta diversity per million T cells dropped in a roughly linear way, and a significant reduction was already evident by age 40.

The donors were 40 or so Caucasian individuals from Russia, aged roughly 6 to 95 years, who were systemically healthy. Ten milliliters of peripheral blood were drawn from each donor into EDTA-treated Vacutainer tubes. Ficoll-Paque density-gradient centrifugation was used to isolate PBMCs, with at least 7 million obtained per sample. Trizol reagent was used to extract total RNA from PBMCs, with at least 5.5 micrograms per sample. For every donor, an aliquot of PBMCs went through flow cytometry to measure the percentages of naive CD45RAhigh/CD27high T cells. The CDR1 and CDR2 encoded by the germline V gene (reference sequence) are SEHNR and FQNEAQ. Inclusive of the bounding cysteine and phenylalanine, the CDR3 is 15 residues long. Only CDR3 DNA is held: 45 bases, read in frame from base 1. The junction shows trimming of 5 bases on V and 0 bases on J, plus 10 bases between the germline ends. The receptor library was made with 5' RACE. Sequencing was carried out with an Illumina HiSeq 2500. A second PCR of roughly 6 to 12 cycles was run with a J-beta primer mix and a sample-barcoded 5' primer. A template-switch 5' adaptor carrying 12 random nucleotides introduced a unique molecular identifier onto each TCR beta cDNA molecule. Each sample yielded at least 3 million CDR3-containing paired-end reads. The Mint cDNA synthesis kit, primed by a TRBC-specific oligonucleotide, was used to synthesize first-strand cDNA from all RNA. All cDNA was treated with uracil-DNA glycosylase and then went through a first 18-cycle PCR with the universal primers M1SS and BC2_uni_R. As for the authors' bioinformatics: Each sample was normalized by randomly selecting 1 million high-quality reads, each carrying a distinct molecular identifier. Instead of being binned into consensus sequences, reads with shared molecular identifiers were discarded. MiTCR, run with a Q25 quality threshold and the strictest error-elimination algorithm, handled CDR3 identification, clonotype clustering and error correction. A nonparametric unseen species model using Euler transformation provided a lower-bound estimate of total TCR beta diversity. The public reads were reanalyzed by TCRdb: fastp trimming at Q25, MiXCR alignment, in-frame beta chains only. Rows are unified per CDR3 protein, each entry keeping the most common DNA and genes. TCRdb's processing, not the authors', yielded these V and J calls. This sample gives over a million distinct CDR3 sequences in total; approximately 43% of them show up just once. The top ten hold about 4.1% of the sample.

This clonotype was observed a handful of times. No cognate antigen has been identified for it. Per-base quality was not reported, and no clone a single base away is much larger than it. The chain links TRBV7-9 with TRBJ1-4; TRBD1 is perhaps the D gene, given 6 matching bases. This clonotype was sampled from a woman aged 18-29 years in good health. The sample consisted of blood. The CDR3: CASSAWTATNEKLFF. The DNA sequence follows: TGTGCCAGCAGCGCCTGGACAGCAACTAATGAAAAACTGTTTTTT.